This T cell receptor beta chain was identified in a study of blood T cell repertoires in COVID-19. Study-level background: The United States, Italy and Spain supplied acute and convalescent COVID-19 samples. Sources were T cells, B-cell-depleted T cells, or PBMCs; the material itself was cDNA or gDNA.

Using immunoSEQ multiplex PCR, the repertoire was profiled, and TCRdb retains in-frame clones only, with some absent. The repertoire includes 150,000 to 200,000 clones, approximately 87% of them detected once, and 3% to 4% sits in the top ten. Source material: peripheral blood. The clonotype originates from a woman aged 70-85 years with acute or convalescent COVID-19.

The CDR3 DNA follows: TGTGCCAGCAGTTCCCAGGGAAGCGGGGAGCTGTTTTTT. This encodes CASSSQGSGELFF. The chain uses TRBV6-6 and TRBJ2-2, with TRBD1 as a possible D gene (5 bases). V gave up 4 bases and J gave up 7 bases, with 10 bases separating them. Germline V CDR1 and CDR2: MNHNY, SVGAGI (reference sequence). CDR3 size: 13 residues.